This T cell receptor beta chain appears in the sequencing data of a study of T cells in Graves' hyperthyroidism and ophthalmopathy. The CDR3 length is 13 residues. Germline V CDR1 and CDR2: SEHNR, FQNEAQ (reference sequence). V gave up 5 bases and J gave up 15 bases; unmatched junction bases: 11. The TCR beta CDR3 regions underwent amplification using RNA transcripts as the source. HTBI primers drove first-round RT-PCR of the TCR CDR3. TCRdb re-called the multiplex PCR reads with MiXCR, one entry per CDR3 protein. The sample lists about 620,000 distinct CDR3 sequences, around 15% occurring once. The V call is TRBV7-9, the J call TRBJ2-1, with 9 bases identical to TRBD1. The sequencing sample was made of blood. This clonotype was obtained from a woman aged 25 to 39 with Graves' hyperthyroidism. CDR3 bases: TGTGCCAGCAGCCCTTCGGGGACAGGGCGGTTGTTCTTC. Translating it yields CASSPSGTGRLFF.